This entry describes one T cell receptor (beta chain). Its antigen is undetermined. The PCR employed 60 Vbeta primers together with 13 Jbeta primers. This table comes from immunoSEQ multiplex PCR, and its TCRdb copy is limited to in-frame clones, with some not included. The data contain approximately 140,000 clones, roughly four fifths of them seen just once; the ten biggest clones take up around 3%. The sample is drawn from a study of cytomegalovirus exposure and HLA in healthy donors. Study findings and constraints: Fewer N-insertions than the roughly 600-donor mean were reportedly shown by an Asian-associated ancestry cluster in a later analysis. The CMV antigen specificity of three CMV-associated chains was confirmed through in vitro analysis. Altogether, 150 or so TCR beta chains were recorded as cytomegalovirus-associated.

Germline lookup yields CDR1 SGDLS and CDR2 YYNGEE. The CDR3 runs to 14 residues. The V end was cut by 2 bases, the J end by 4 bases, with 11 bases between. The sequence derives from a man in his forties or fifties in good health and CMV-seropositive. This chain joins TRBV9 and TRBJ2-3; D may be TRBD1 (5 bases). Sequencing was carried out using PBMCs. The CDR3 nucleotides read TGTGCCAGCAGCGTCAGGGTTCCACCAGATACGCAGTATTTT. It yields the protein CASSVRVPPDTQYF.